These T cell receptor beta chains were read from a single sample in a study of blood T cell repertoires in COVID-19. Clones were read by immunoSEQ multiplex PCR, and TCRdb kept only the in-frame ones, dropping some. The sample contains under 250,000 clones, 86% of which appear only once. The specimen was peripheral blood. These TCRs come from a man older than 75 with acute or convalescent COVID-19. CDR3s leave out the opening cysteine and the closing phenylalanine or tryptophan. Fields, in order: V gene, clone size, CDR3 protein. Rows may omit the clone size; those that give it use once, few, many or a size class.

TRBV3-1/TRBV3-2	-	ASSPQWDRTSPYGYT
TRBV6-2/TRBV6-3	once	ASSPGTGSSPLH
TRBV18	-	ASSPVVTRYSEQY
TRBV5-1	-	ASSLAPGQGSNQPQH
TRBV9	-	ASSVLERGGRYT
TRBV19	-	ASSQDREIHRPQH
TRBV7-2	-	ASSLVGTADPNEQF
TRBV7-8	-	ASSSGTGGWGGDTEAF
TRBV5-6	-	ASTLRETQY
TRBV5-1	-	ASSLVAGVGEQY
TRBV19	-	ASSRGLAGAETQY
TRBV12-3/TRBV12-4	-	ASSAGITQPQH
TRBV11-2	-	ASSSGAYEQY
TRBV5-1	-	ASSPRVPSNYGYT
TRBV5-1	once	ASSPGGASPLH
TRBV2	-	ASTMTPQGEKLF
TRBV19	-	ASSIQVMNTEAF
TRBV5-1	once	ASSFGQGTDTQY
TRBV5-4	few	ASGTVGTDTQY
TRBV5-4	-	ASSPSDTSSPYEQY
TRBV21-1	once	ASSQPVAGAGDTQY
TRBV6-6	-	ASSPLTGSYNEQF
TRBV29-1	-	SVWGGGYT
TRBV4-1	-	ASSRQERGNTEAF
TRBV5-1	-	ASSPAGGLRTDTQY
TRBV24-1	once	ATRRTAYNEQF
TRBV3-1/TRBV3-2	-	ASSLKGTREEKLF
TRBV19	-	ASRLQGARNQPQH
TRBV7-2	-	ASSPKRGLGHEQY
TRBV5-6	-	ASSSGFTPETQY
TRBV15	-	ATSRDVTGGIDEQF
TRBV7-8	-	ASSFVGLAGLPSYEQY
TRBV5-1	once	ASSLGGANTGELF
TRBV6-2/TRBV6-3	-	ASSVPGQGGFQPQH
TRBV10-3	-	AISARYEQY
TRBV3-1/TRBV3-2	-	ASSPTTGKGKLF
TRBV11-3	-	ASSHTRTEDSSYNEQF
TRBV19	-	ASSAGLAASEQF
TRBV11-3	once	ASSSGPGQGEKLF
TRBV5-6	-	ASSSRDRPYNEQF
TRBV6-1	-	ASSEMTGANQPQH
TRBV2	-	ASSETMGATQY
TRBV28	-	ASSPGQTGNTIY
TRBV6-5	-	ASSRKQGAGQPQH
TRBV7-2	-	ASRPGLATDTQY
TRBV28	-	ASSLWGTGTDTQY
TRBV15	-	ATSAPGREHSNQPQH
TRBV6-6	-	ASRRDRAQGNTIY
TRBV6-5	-	ASTGQGYNEQF
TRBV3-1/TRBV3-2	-	ASSHSSGVTYNEQF
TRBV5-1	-	ASSLAGQGKTGELF